The next 26 T cell receptor beta chains were all read from a single sample in a study of blood T cells in healthy people across ages. Sample-barcoded 5' priming and a J-beta primer mix drove a second PCR of about 6 to 12 cycles. TCRdb re-derived calls from the 5' RACE reads in MiXCR, one entry per CDR3 protein. The profile shows around 1,500,000 distinct CDR3 sequences, 28% of them singletons. Sequencing was carried out using blood. These receptors came from a woman in her twenties or thirties in good health.

On this clonotype itself: A read error may produce the germline difference seen at one junction end. The chain joins TRBV29-1 to TRBJ1-3; 11 positions match TRBD1. The CDR3 extends over 12 amino acids. Per the germline V gene, CDR1 is SQVTM and CDR2 is ANQGSEA. Written as DNA, the CDR3 is TGCAGCGCCGGGACAGGGGGAAGCACCATATATTTT. It yields the protein CSAGTGGSTIYF. Together with reference TRBV29-1 and TRBJ1-3, the CDR3 gives the full variable domain: SAVISQKPSRDICQRGTSLTIQCQVDSQVTMMFWYRQQPGQSLTLIATANQGSEATYESGFVIDKFPISRPNLTFSTLTVSNMSPEDSSIYLCSAGTGGSTIYFGEGSWLTVV.

In the case of this clonotype: Just one base apart from a much larger clone, this may be a read error. The chain links TRBV12-3 or TRBV12-4 to TRBJ2-4; D possibly corresponds to TRBD1 (5 bases). Trimming removed 4 bases at V and 11 bases at J, with 15 bases between. This CDR3 is 13 amino acids long. CDR3 DNA sequence: TGTGCCAGCAGTTCACGAATGGACAACGTTCAGTACTTC. It translates to CASSSRMDNVQYF.

About this clonotype itself: A much larger clone differs by one base, so this may be a read error. This rearrangement joins TRBV10-3 to TRBJ2-7; no clear D gene. This CDR3 has 13 residues. V shed 6 bases and J shed 4 bases, with 13 bases lying between them. CDR1 and CDR2 from the germline V gene are ENHRY and SYGVKD. CDR3 sequence (DNA): TGTGCCATCAGGTCGGTAGGGTGGTACGAGCAGTACTTC. Protein: CAIRSVGWYEQYF.

This clonotype was seen ten or more times. The chain combines TRBV12-3 or TRBV12-4 with TRBJ2-7; a weak D match, TRBD2 (5 bases). Trimming shortened V by 6 bases and J by 0 bases, and 9 bases separated the two germline ends. The CDR3 has 13 residues. CDR3 protein: CASRTGTSYEQYF. CDR3 DNA: TGTGCCAGCAGGACGGGAACCTCCTACGAGCAGTACTTC.

The chain has TRBV21-1 and TRBJ2-1; the table calls TRBD1, which could not be checked here. TRBV21-1 constitutes a pseudogene. There are 18 residues in the CDR3. The CDR3 is CASSKFRPRDRGPDEQFF. In DNA form, the CDR3 reads TGTGCCAGCAGCAAATTTCGGCCGCGGGACAGGGGGCCGGATGAGCAGTTCTTC.

The J gene is TRBJ1-1, the V gene TRBV3-1, with a possible D match to TRBD1 (6 bases). V was pared by 8 bases and J by 3 bases, with 16 bases between. Germline values: CDR1 LGHDT, CDR2 YNNKEL (reference sequence). The CDR3 has 14 residues. Here the CDR3 reads CASGARGGDTEAFF. The CDR3 coding sequence is TGTGCCAGCGGGGCGAGGGGGGGAGACACTGAAGCTTTCTTT.

Concerning this clonotype: One base away lies a much larger clone, so this may be a sequencing read error. The chain couples TRBV5-5 to TRBJ2-1; possibly TRBD1 for D (6 bases). Germline-derived CDR1 and CDR2 are SGHKS and YYEKEE (reference sequence). CDR3 size: 16 residues. V lost 0 bases and J 4 bases, leaving 14 bases between the germline ends. The CDR3 loop is CASSLDGQRLYNEQFF. CDR3 nucleotide sequence: TGTGCCAGCAGCTTGGACGGACAGAGACTTTACAATGAGCAGTTCTTC.

The chain combines TRBV12-3 or TRBV12-4 with TRBJ1-4, with 7 bases fitting TRBD1. V gave up 3 bases and J gave up 4 bases; unmatched junction bases: 5. The CDR3 totals 15 residues. The CDR3, as DNA: TGTGCCAGCAGTTTGGGGACAGCTTTTAATGAAAAACTGTTTTTT. Protein sequence: CASSLGTAFNEKLFF.

V usage is TRBV6-5 and J usage is TRBJ2-3; D perhaps matches TRBD2 (5 bases). Trimming took 5 bases from V and 3 from J, leaving 18 bases between them. CDR3 size: 16 residues. Germline CDR1 MNHEY, CDR2 SVGAGI. The CDR3 here is CASSPRGTVLTDTQYF. CDR3 in DNA: TGTGCCAGCAGTCCACGGGGTACTGTATTGACAGATACGCAGTATTTT.

The chain links TRBV12-3 or TRBV12-4 to TRBJ2-1; D perhaps matches TRBD2 (5 bases). Trimming took 6 bases from V and 0 from J, leaving 12 bases between them. This CDR3 region has 15 residues. This CDR3 reads CASRLTTSSYNEQFF. The CDR3 region has the DNA TGTGCCAGCAGACTGACTACGAGCTCCTACAATGAGCAGTTCTTC.

The chain recombines TRBV27 with TRBJ2-3, with D tentatively TRBD1 (6 bases). There are 16 residues in the CDR3. Germline V CDR1 and CDR2: MNHEY, SMNVEV (reference sequence). The V and J ends lost 6 bases and 2 bases respectively, with 18 bases between them. The CDR3 DNA follows: TGTGCCAGCAGCCGCCTATTGACAGGAGCCACAGATACGCAGTATTTT. Its protein is CASSRLLTGATDTQYF.

The chain employs TRBV19 and TRBJ2-1; D unclear. From germline, CDR1 is LNHDA and CDR2 SQIVND (reference sequence). This CDR3 comprises 12 residues. Trimming pared 0 bases from V and 7 bases from J, leaving 4 bases between. CDR3 in amino acids: CASSIEGNEQFF. CDR3 nucleotide sequence: TGTGCCAGTAGTATAGAGGGGAATGAGCAGTTCTTC.

The chain links TRBV4-1 to TRBJ2-1; the D is unclear. Per the germline V gene, CDR1 is MGHRA and CDR2 is YSYEKL. This CDR3 is built from 14 residues. V dropped 1 base and J dropped 0 bases, with 4 bases sitting between them. The CDR3 spells CASSQASSYNEQFF. The CDR3 region has the DNA TGCGCCAGCAGCCAAGCTAGCTCCTACAATGAGCAGTTCTTC.

This clonotype has a count of ten or more. CDR3 loop: CSASPRERTYEQYF. CDR3 in DNA: TGCAGTGCTAGCCCGAGGGAACGGACCTACGAGCAGTACTTC. The rearrangement uses TRBV20-1 and TRBJ2-7; D might be TRBD2 (5 bases). Trimming stripped 3 bases from V and 2 bases from J, with 14 bases between. There are 14 residues in the CDR3. Germline values: CDR1 DFQATT, CDR2 SNEGSKA (reference sequence).

The rearrangement links TRBV6-4 to TRBJ2-1; TRBD2 aligns across 9 bases. Germline trimming cut 9 bases from V and 4 bases from J; bases unmatched to any gene: 7. The CDR3 runs 14 residues. CDR1 and CDR2 (germline): MRHNA, SNTAGT. The CDR3 coding sequence is TGTGCCAGTAGCCAGACTAGCGGATACAATGAGCAGTTCTTC. Its protein product is CASSQTSGYNEQFF.

This sequence joins TRBV6-6 and TRBJ2-7; 11 nucleotides agree with TRBD1. After removal of 7 bases from V and 4 bases from J, the junction contained 12 bases not matched to a gene. This CDR3 region has 16 residues. Germline V CDR1 and CDR2: MNHNY, SVGAGI (reference sequence). The CDR3 loop reads CASNLKTGQGVYEQYF. The CDR3, as DNA: TGTGCCAGCAATTTAAAAACGGGACAGGGGGTGTACGAGCAGTACTTC.

The V call is TRBV28, the J call TRBJ1-5; TRBD1 agrees at 10 bases. Germline CDR1 and CDR2: MDHEN and SYDVKM. The CDR3 has 15 amino acids. Losses at the gene ends were 6 bases for V and 4 bases for J; bases not matched to a gene: 6. CDR3 loop: CASRAPGQGNQPQHF. The CDR3 bases are TGTGCCAGCAGAGCTCCGGGACAGGGGAATCAGCCCCAGCATTTT.

This clonotype was picked up a small number of times. The DNA for the CDR3 is TGCGCCAGCAGCCAAGACAAGGGCTCGAGGAAAGGAGAAAAACTGTTTTTT. Translation: CASSQDKGSRKGEKLFF. J is TRBJ1-4 and V is TRBV4-1; the D is unclear. Germline CDR1 reads MGHRA; CDR2 reads YSYEKL. CDR3 length: 17 residues. V was cut by 0 bases and J by 8 bases, with 19 bases left in between.

This clonotype showed up just a few times. V and J are TRBV14 and TRBJ2-7; D call uncertain. V was shortened by 1 base and J by 7 bases, with 14 bases between the two germline ends. Germline assignment: CDR1 SGHDN and CDR2 FVKESK. There are 14 residues in the CDR3. Written as DNA, the CDR3 is TGTGCCAGCAGCCAAGGCTGGGGTGCAAATGAGCAGTACTTC. It codes for CASSQGWGANEQYF.

This clonotype was seen once. The chain joins TRBV12-3 or TRBV12-4 to TRBJ1-3; TRBD1 might be the D (5 bases). The CDR3 runs 14 residues. The CDR3 DNA sequence: TGTGGTTTACGGGACTTCGCCTCTGGAAACACCATATATTTT. Protein: CGLRDFASGNTIYF.

This rearrangement joins TRBV5-1 to TRBJ2-5; D is possibly TRBD2 (6 bases). There are 14 residues in the CDR3. Trimming shortened V by 2 bases and J by 7 bases, and 15 bases separated the two germline ends. The V gene's germline CDR1 is SGHRS and CDR2 YFSETQ. CDR3 amino acids: CASSFGGKEGTQYF. CDR3 bases: TGCGCCAGCAGCTTCGGAGGGAAGGAAGGGACCCAGTACTTC.

This clonotype occurred many times. V and J are TRBV12-3 or TRBV12-4 and TRBJ1-1; perhaps TRBD1 as D (5 bases). CDR3 length: 14 residues. V was pared by 5 bases and J by 1 base, with 11 bases between. CDR3 in DNA: TGTGCCAGCAGTATCGGGGGGGGGAACACTGAAGCTTTCTTT. It yields the protein CASSIGGGNTEAFF.

The chain links TRBV12-3 or TRBV12-4 to TRBJ2-7; 9 positions match TRBD2. V was pared by 6 bases and J by 5 bases, with 11 bases of the junction left unmatched. The CDR3 extends over 15 amino acids. The CDR3 coding sequence is TGTGCCAGCAGCCCCTCCGCGGGAGGGCCAAACGAGCAGTACTTC. Protein product: CASSPSAGGPNEQYF.

This sequence joins TRBV28 and TRBJ2-5; 9 positions agree with TRBD2. Looked up from germline, CDR1 is MDHEN and CDR2 is SYDVKM. Trimming removed 7 bases from V and 11 bases from J; junction bases left unmatched: 20. The CDR3 loop spans 16 amino acids. CDR3 sequence reads: CASTTSGGPSYNEQYF. The CDR3 nucleotides read TGTGCCAGCACAACCAGCGGGGGGCCTTCCTACAATGAGCAGTACTTC. The whole variable domain, remainder taken from reference TRBV28 and TRBJ2-5, is DVKVTQSSRYLVKRTGEKVFLECVQDMDHENMFWYRQDPGLGLRLIYFSYDVKMKEKGDIPEGYSVSREKKERFSLILESASTNQTSMYLCASTTSGGPSYNEQYFGPGTRLLVL.

V gene TRBV15 combines with J gene TRBJ2-3; no firm D call. Trimming left V 0 bases short and J 4 bases short, with 5 bases between. The CDR3 length is 13 residues. Germline V gives CDR1 LNHNV, CDR2 YYDKDF (reference sequence). The CDR3 sequence is CATSRDAPDTQYF. The DNA of the CDR3 is TGTGCCACCAGCAGAGATGCCCCAGATACGCAGTATTTT. The full variable domain, rest sourced from reference TRBV15 and TRBJ2-3, is DAMVIQNPRYQVTQFGKPVTLSCSQTLNHNVMYWYQQKSSQAPKLLFHYYDKDFNNEADTPDNFQSRRPNTSFCFLDIRSPGLGDTAMYLCATSRDAPDTQYFGPGTRLTVL.

CDR3 residues: CSAPRGGGTDTQYF. The CDR3 nucleotides read TGCAGTGCTCCACGGGGGGGTGGCACAGATACGCAGTATTTT. The gene calls are TRBV20-1 and TRBJ2-3; 8 nucleotides agree with TRBD2. After removal of 5 bases from V and 1 base from J, the junction contained 5 bases not matched to a gene. CDR3 length: 14 amino acids. Per germline, CDR1 DFQATT and CDR2 SNEGSKA (reference sequence).